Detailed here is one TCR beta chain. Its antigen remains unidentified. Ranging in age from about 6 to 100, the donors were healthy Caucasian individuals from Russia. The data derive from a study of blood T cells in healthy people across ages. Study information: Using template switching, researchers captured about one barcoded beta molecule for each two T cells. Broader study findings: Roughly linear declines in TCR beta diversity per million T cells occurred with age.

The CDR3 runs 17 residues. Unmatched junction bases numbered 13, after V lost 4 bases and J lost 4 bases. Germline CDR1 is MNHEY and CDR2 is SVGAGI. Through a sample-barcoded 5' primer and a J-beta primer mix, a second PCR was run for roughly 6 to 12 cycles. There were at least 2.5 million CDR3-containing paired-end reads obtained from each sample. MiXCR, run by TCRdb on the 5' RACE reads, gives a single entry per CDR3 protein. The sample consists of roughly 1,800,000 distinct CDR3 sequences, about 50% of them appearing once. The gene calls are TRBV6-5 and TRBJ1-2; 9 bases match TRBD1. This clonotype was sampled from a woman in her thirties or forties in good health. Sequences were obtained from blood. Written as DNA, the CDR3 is TGTGCCAGCAGTTCTCCGGGACAGGGAAATTTTATCTATGGCTACACCTTC. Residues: CASSSPGQGNFIYGYTF.